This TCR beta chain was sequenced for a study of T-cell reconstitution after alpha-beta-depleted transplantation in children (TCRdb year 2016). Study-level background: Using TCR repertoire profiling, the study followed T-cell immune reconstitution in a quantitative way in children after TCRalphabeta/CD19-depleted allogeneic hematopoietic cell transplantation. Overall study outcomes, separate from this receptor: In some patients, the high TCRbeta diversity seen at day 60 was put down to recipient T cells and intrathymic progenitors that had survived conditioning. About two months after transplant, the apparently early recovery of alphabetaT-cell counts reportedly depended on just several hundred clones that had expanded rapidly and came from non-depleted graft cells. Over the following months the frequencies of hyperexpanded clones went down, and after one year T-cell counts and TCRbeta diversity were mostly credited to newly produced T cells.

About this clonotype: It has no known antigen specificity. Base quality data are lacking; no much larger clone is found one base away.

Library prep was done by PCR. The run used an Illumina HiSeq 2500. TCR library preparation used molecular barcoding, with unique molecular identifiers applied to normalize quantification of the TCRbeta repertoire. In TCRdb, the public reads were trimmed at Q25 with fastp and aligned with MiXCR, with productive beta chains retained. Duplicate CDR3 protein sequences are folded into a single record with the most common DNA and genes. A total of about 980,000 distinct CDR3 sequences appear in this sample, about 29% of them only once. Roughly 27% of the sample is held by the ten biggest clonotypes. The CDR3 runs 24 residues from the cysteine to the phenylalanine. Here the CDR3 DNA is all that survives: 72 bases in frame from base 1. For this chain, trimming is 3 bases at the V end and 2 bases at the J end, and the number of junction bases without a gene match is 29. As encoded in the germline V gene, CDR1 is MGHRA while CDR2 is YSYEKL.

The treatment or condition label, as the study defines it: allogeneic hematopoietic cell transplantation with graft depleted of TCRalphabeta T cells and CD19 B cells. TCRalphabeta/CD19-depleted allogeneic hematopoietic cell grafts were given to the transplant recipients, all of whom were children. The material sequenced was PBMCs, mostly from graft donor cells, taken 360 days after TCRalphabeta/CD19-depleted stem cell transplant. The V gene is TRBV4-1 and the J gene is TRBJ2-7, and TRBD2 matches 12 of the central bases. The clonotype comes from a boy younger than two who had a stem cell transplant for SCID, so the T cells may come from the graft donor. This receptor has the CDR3 CASSQNPPSIRGPGLAGRTYEQYF. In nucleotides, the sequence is TGCGCCAGCAGCCAGAACCCCCCATCTATAAGGGGTCCGGGACTAGCGGGTCGAACCTACGAGCAGTACTTC.